These 5 T cell receptor beta chains were sequenced from one sample in a study of T cell responses to AZD1222 COVID-19 vaccine (dated by TCRdb to the early 2020s). The library was obtained by the immunoSEQ multiplex PCR assay. Sourced from immuneACCESS, this table was stored by TCRdb with only in-frame sequences that have V and J called. A share of the clones is absent; for the studies checked, an unresolved V gene accounts for under half, and the remainder has no known explanation. This sample gives 65,000 to 85,000 clones in total; around 83% of them show up just once. Of the sample, 10% to 15% falls within the top ten clones. What the time point label conveys for this sample: baseline before first vaccination. The sample consisted of peripheral blood, taken on day 0 of AZD1222 vaccination. The source of these receptors is an adult in good health.

The chain employs TRBV28 and TRBJ1-2, with D perhaps TRBD1 (6 bases). Germline V CDR1 and CDR2: MDHEN, SYDVKM. There are 13 residues in the CDR3. The V and J ends lost 6 bases and 2 bases respectively, with 10 bases between them. The CDR3 nucleotides read TGTGCCAGCAGCCTGACAGGAAACTATGGCTACACCTTC. Protein sequence: CASSLTGNYGYTF.

This chain connects TRBV10-3 to TRBJ1-5, with D unresolved. CDR1 and CDR2 (germline): ENHRY, SYGVKD. The CDR3 has 13 amino acids. With 4 bases removed from V and 3 bases from J, the gap between germline ends came to 7 bases. Here the CDR3 reads CAISVQANQPQHF. The CDR3 DNA sequence: TGTGCCATCAGTGTTCAGGCCAATCAGCCCCAGCATTTT.

This chain uses TRBV11-2 with TRBJ2-1; possibly TRBD1 for D (6 bases). V was pared by 5 bases and J by 3 bases, with 8 bases between. The germline gives CDR1 SGHAT, CDR2 FQNNGV. The CDR3 covers 13 residues. For the CDR3, the DNA is TGTGCCAGCAGCCAACAGGGCTACAATGAGCAGTTCTTC. Its translation: CASSQQGYNEQFF.

This clone turned up a few times. J is TRBJ2-1 and V is TRBV4-2, with D possibly TRBD1 on 5 matching bases. Germline CDR1 reads LGHNA; CDR2 reads YNFKEQ. CDR3 length equals 14 residues. V lost 0 bases and J lost 8, with 11 bases in between. CDR3 loop: CASSQDSGWDEQFF. The CDR3 bases are TGTGCCAGCAGCCAAGATTCAGGGTGGGATGAGCAGTTCTTC.

The V call is TRBV5-1, the J call TRBJ2-7; D assignment may be TRBD1 or TRBD2 (7 bases each). CDR3 length equals 16 residues. Germline V CDR1 and CDR2: SGHRS, YFSETQ. V lost 3 bases to trimming and J lost 5 bases, with 21 bases between them. The CDR3 DNA sequence: TGCGCCAGCAGCTGGGGGGAGCGGGGCACAGGGGACGAGCAGTACTTC. Its protein is CASSWGERGTGDEQYF. Full variable domain (missing parts from reference TRBV5-1 and TRBJ2-7): KAGVTQTPRYLIKTRGQQVTLSCSPISGHRSVSWYQQTPGQGLQFLFEYFSETQRNKGNFPGRFSGRQFSNSRSEMNVSTLELGDSALYLCASSWGERGTGDEQYFGPGTRLTVT.